Following are 32 T cell receptor beta chains from one sample sequenced in a study of CD8 T cells in Susac syndrome. Random hexamers were used to reverse transcribe the RNA input (roughly 0.5 to 1 ug). TCRdb re-derived calls from the immunoSEQ multiplex PCR reads in MiXCR, one entry per CDR3 protein. Of some 260,000 distinct CDR3 sequences listed, over 85% are singletons. The sequenced sample consisted of CD4+ T cells from PBMCs. These receptors originate from a human donor with multiple sclerosis.

This chain uses TRBV12-3 or TRBV12-4 with TRBJ2-7, with a weak D call TRBD1 (6 bases). V lost 7 bases and J lost 2, with 12 bases in between. This CDR3 region has 13 residues. CDR3 sequence: CASTGHFTYEQYF. In DNA form, the CDR3 reads TGTGCCAGCACGGGACACTTTACCTACGAGCAGTACTTC.

The chain combines TRBV10-2 with TRBJ2-1; D may be TRBD1 (6 bases). This CDR3 is built from 16 residues. The V gene's germline CDR1 is WSHSY and CDR2 SAAADI. V shed 5 bases and J shed 2 bases, with 16 bases lying between them. DNA of the CDR3: TGCGCCAGCAGTACGCACAGTTGGACAGCCTACAATGAGCAGTTCTTC. This sequence encodes CASSTHSWTAYNEQFF.

The chain is built from TRBV13 and TRBJ2-3; D gene unclear. The V end lost 0 bases, the J end lost 6 bases, and 7 bases lay between the germline ends. The CDR3 covers 13 residues. Germline V gene data show CDR1 as PRHDT and CDR2 as FYEKMQ (reference sequence). For the CDR3, the DNA is TGTGCCAGCAGCTTAGGCGACGCCGATACGCAGTATTTT. Protein product: CASSLGDADTQYF.

The V call is TRBV7-9, the J call TRBJ2-1; TRBD2 aligns across 7 bases. The J segment lost 8 bases and the V segment lost 1 base, leaving 5 bases of the junction unmatched. The CDR3 spans 14 residues. Germline V gene lookup returns CDR1 SEHNR and CDR2 FQNEAQ (reference sequence). For the CDR3, the DNA is TGTGCCAGCAGCTTAGTTGGGACTACCGATGAGCAGTTCTTC. It yields the protein CASSLVGTTDEQFF.

CDR3: CSARPIGYTF. The DNA of the CDR3 is TGCAGTGCTAGACCTATTGGCTACACCTTC. The chain carries TRBV20-1 and TRBJ1-2; D gene ambiguous. The CDR3 extends over 10 amino acids. CDR1 is DFQATT and CDR2 is SNEGSKA in the germline V gene (reference sequence). The germline V and J ends were trimmed by 2 bases and 7 bases, with 5 bases remaining between them.

This rearrangement joins TRBV20-1 to TRBJ2-5; D is ambiguous. Germline values: CDR1 DFQATT, CDR2 SNEGSKA (reference sequence). Between the trimmed V and J ends, which lost 3 bases and 2 bases, there was a span of 16 bases. This CDR3 has 15 amino acids. The CDR3 DNA reads as TGCAGTGCTAGCCAAAGTGGACGGAGACAAGAGACCCAGTACTTC. Its protein product is CSASQSGRRQETQYF.

This clonotype was recorded once. J is TRBJ2-1 and V is TRBV24-1; 12 bases are a match to TRBD2. The germline V gene has CDR1 KGHDR and CDR2 SFDVKD. The ends lost 3 bases at V and 0 bases at J; junction bases unmatched: 2. The CDR3 runs to 17 residues. The CDR3 DNA reads TGTGCCACCAGTGATGTGACTAGCGGGAGCTCCTACAATGAGCAGTTCTTC. This codes for CATSDVTSGSSYNEQFF.

The rearrangement links TRBV7-2 to TRBJ2-1; 9 bases are a match to TRBD2. Germline V CDR1 and CDR2: SGHTA, FQGNSA. The J segment lost 2 bases and the V segment lost 1 base, leaving 3 bases of the junction unmatched. The CDR3 is 16 residues long. CDR3 in DNA: TGTGCCAGCAGCTTAGTATCTAGCGGGGCCTACAATGAGCAGTTCTTC. This sequence encodes CASSLVSSGAYNEQFF.

This clonotype was recorded only once. The chain links TRBV5-1 to TRBJ2-3; D is uncertain. V was trimmed by 0 bases and J by 6 bases, leaving 17 bases between them. The CDR3 runs to 16 residues. Germline V gene data show CDR1 as SGHRS and CDR2 as YFSETQ. CDR3 DNA: TGCGCCAGCAGCTTGGCACTTGGCGGACCGTTGGATACGCAGTATTTT. Protein product: CASSLALGGPLDTQYF.

The V and J genes are TRBV12-3 or TRBV12-4 and TRBJ2-1, with 10 positions matching TRBD2. V dropped 5 bases and J dropped 2; count of bases not matched to a gene: 3. This CDR3 is built from 15 residues. CDR3 nucleotide sequence: TGTGCCAGCAGTAAGACTAGCGGGCCCTACAATGAGCAGTTCTTC. It specifies CASSKTSGPYNEQFF.

The chain joins TRBV10-3 to TRBJ2-1; 7 nucleotides agree with TRBD2. Germline lookup yields CDR1 ENHRY and CDR2 SYGVKD. Trimming at V came to 8 bases and at J to 0 bases, leaving 1 base not matched to a gene. The CDR3 is 13 amino acids. CDR3 amino acids: CAIGGSSYNEQFF. In DNA, the CDR3 is TGTGCCATCGGCGGGAGCTCCTACAATGAGCAGTTCTTC.

The rearrangement joins TRBV9 to TRBJ1-4; D gene ambiguous. The germline gives CDR1 SGDLS, CDR2 YYNGEE. CDR3 size: 14 residues. The V gene lost 4 bases and the J gene lost 3 bases, with 10 bases spanning the gap. CDR3 DNA: TGTGCCAGCAGCCCCGAGGGTGCTAATGAAAAACTGTTTTTT. Its protein product is CASSPEGANEKLFF.

This chain uses TRBV18 with TRBJ1-2, with D unresolved. Germline-derived CDR1 and CDR2 are KGHSH and LQKENI. The CDR3 runs to 14 residues. With 4 bases removed from V and 4 bases from J, the gap between germline ends came to 13 bases. CDR3: CASSHPPESYGYTF. CDR3 DNA sequence: TGTGCCAGCTCACATCCTCCAGAATCCTATGGCTACACCTTC.

The rearrangement uses TRBV18 and TRBJ1-4, with D hard to call. CDR3 size: 16 residues. The germline CDR1 and CDR2 sequences are KGHSH and LQKENI. Trimming left V 3 bases short and J 8 bases short, with 19 bases between. The chain's CDR3 is CASSPTLTSLQEKLFF. In DNA form, the CDR3 reads TGTGCCAGCTCACCTACCCTGACGAGTCTTCAAGAAAAACTGTTTTTT.

This CDR3 reads CASSNGWARLAGDPYEQYV. As DNA, the CDR3 is TGTGCCAGCAGCAACGGATGGGCCCGACTAGCGGGAGACCCCTACGAGCAGTACGTC. This chain joins TRBV21-1 and TRBJ2-7; TRBD2 is the table's D call and was not checked against the DNA. TRBV21-1 counts as a pseudogene. The CDR3 is made up of 19 amino acids.

The chain carries TRBV7-9 and TRBJ1-4; tentatively, D is TRBD1 (5 bases). From germline, CDR1 is SEHNR and CDR2 FQNEAQ (reference sequence). Trimming removed 4 bases from V and 7 bases from J, with 10 bases in between. CDR3 length equals 13 residues. The DNA of the CDR3 is TGTGCCAGCAGCTCCCCGGGGACTGAAAAACTGTTTTTT. Translation gives CASSSPGTEKLFF.

This clonotype is a singleton in its sample. The chain combines TRBV27 with TRBJ2-7; a possible D gene is TRBD1 (9 bases). The CDR3 extends over 16 amino acids. The V gene lost 7 bases and the J gene lost 3 bases, with 22 bases spanning the gap. Germline V gene sequence: CDR1 MNHEY, CDR2 SMNVEV (reference sequence). The CDR3 coding sequence is TGTGCCAGCACCCGGGGGGGAGGGACAGGGAGCTACGAGCAGTACTTC. Amino acid sequence: CASTRGGGTGSYEQYF.

The chain couples TRBV15 to TRBJ2-1; 7 bases fit TRBD2. Germline CDR1 is LNHNV and CDR2 is YYDKDF (reference sequence). This CDR3 spans 16 amino acids. The ends lost 0 bases at V and 6 bases at J; junction bases unmatched: 8. CDR3 in DNA: TGTGCCACCAGCAGAGATTCGGGGGGAGGTGGCAATGAGCAGTTCTTC. Residues: CATSRDSGGGGNEQFF.

The table lists this clonotype with a count of one. The V call is TRBV7-2, the J call TRBJ1-5; D ambiguous. V lost 0 bases to trimming and J lost 8 bases, with 5 bases between them. Per the germline V gene, CDR1 is SGHTA and CDR2 is FQGNSA. The CDR3 is 12 amino acids. This chain's CDR3 is CASSLAQEPQHF. In DNA, the CDR3 is TGTGCCAGCAGCTTAGCGCAGGAGCCCCAGCATTTT.

The V call is TRBV21-1, the J call TRBJ1-1; the table's D call, TRBD1, was not checked against the DNA. TRBV21-1 is shown as a pseudogene. The CDR3 is 15 amino acids. CDR3 DNA: TGTGCCAGCAGCCGCCGGACAGGGGAGGTCACTGAAGCTTTCTTT. Amino acids: CASSRRTGEVTEAFF.

The rearrangement joins TRBV3-1 to TRBJ2-5, with 11 bases that match TRBD2. CDR3 length: 16 residues. CDR1 LGHDT and CDR2 YNNKEL come from the germline V gene (reference sequence). J gave up 1 base and V 3 bases, and 4 bases lay outside the gene matches. CDR3 DNA: TGTGCCAGCAGCCATCTAGCGGGGGGCACCCAAGAGACCCAGTACTTC. Protein product: CASSHLAGGTQETQYF.

This rearrangement joins TRBV27 to TRBJ1-5; tentative D call: TRBD1 (5 bases). The CDR3 length is 14 residues. V was trimmed by 6 bases and J by 5 bases, leaving 14 bases between them. Per germline, CDR1 MNHEY and CDR2 SMNVEV (reference sequence). The CDR3 loop is CASSHTGGHQPQHF. The CDR3 DNA reads TGTGCCAGCAGCCATACCGGGGGTCATCAGCCCCAGCATTTT.

V is TRBV12-3 or TRBV12-4 and J is TRBJ2-5, with D perhaps matching TRBD1 (5 bases). The CDR3 is made up of 12 amino acids. Trimming left V 5 bases short and J 4 bases short, with 8 bases between. CDR3 DNA: TGTGCCAGCAGTGGTGACAGAGAGACCCAGTACTTC. It is translated as CASSGDRETQYF.

The gene calls are TRBV20-1 and TRBJ2-5, with 7 positions matching TRBD2. The CDR3 extends over 14 amino acids. Looked up from germline, CDR1 is DFQATT and CDR2 is SNEGSKA (reference sequence). With 3 bases clipped from V and 1 base from J, the junction kept 5 bases outside the gene matches. The CDR3 nucleotides read TGCAGTGCTAGTCCCGGCGGGGGCCAAGAGACCCAGTACTTC. Amino acid sequence: CSASPGGGQETQYF.

This chain links TRBV5-1 with TRBJ1-1; D not resolved. This CDR3 is 15 amino acids long. V gave up 4 bases and J gave up 0 bases, with 13 bases separating them. Germline V lookup: CDR1 SGHRS, CDR2 YFSETQ. CDR3 region: CASSPYDGVNTEAFF. The CDR3 DNA sequence: TGCGCCAGCAGCCCTTATGACGGCGTGAACACTGAAGCTTTCTTT.

V is TRBV7-2 and J is TRBJ1-1, with D perhaps matching TRBD1 (5 bases). Between the trimmed V and J ends, which lost 0 bases and 3 bases, there was a span of 11 bases. The CDR3 has 15 residues. The V gene's germline CDR1 is SGHTA and CDR2 FQGNSA. The CDR3 reads CASSLASTGYTEAFF. CDR3 sequence (DNA): TGTGCCAGCAGCTTAGCGTCTACAGGCTACACTGAAGCTTTCTTT.

This chain uses TRBV9 with TRBJ1-1; D is possibly TRBD1 (5 bases). Germline assignment: CDR1 SGDLS and CDR2 YYNGEE. The CDR3 is made up of 15 amino acids. The V end lost 4 bases, the J end lost 2 bases, and 15 bases lay between the germline ends. CDR3 amino acids: CASSLGAGQNTEAFF. In DNA form, the CDR3 reads TGTGCCAGCAGCTTGGGCGCGGGGCAAAACACTGAAGCTTTCTTT. The full variable domain, with the rest looked up from reference TRBV9 and TRBJ1-1, is DSGVTQTPKHLITATGQRVTLRCSPRSGDLSVYWYQQSLDQGLQFLIQYYNGEERAKGNILERFSAQQFPDLHSELNLSSLELGDSALYFCASSLGAGQNTEAFFGQGTRLTVV.

The V call is TRBV6-2 or TRBV6-3, the J call TRBJ2-7, with D perhaps TRBD2 (6 bases). This CDR3 is built from 13 residues. CDR1 MNHEY and CDR2 SVGEGT come from the germline V gene. V dropped 11 bases and J dropped 0 bases, with 14 bases sitting between them. In nucleotides, the CDR3 is TGTGCCCTGGGGCGGGGAAACTCCTACGAGCAGTACTTC. As protein: CALGRGNSYEQYF.

The rearrangement uses TRBV7-2 and TRBJ1-2; tentatively, D is TRBD1 (5 bases). CDR1 SGHTA and CDR2 FQGNSA come from the germline V gene. The CDR3 is 15 residues long. V lost 1 base to trimming and J lost 1 base, with 10 bases between them. The CDR3 loop is CASSLGGGRNYGYTF. The CDR3 DNA sequence: TGTGCCAGCAGCTTAGGCGGGGGACGTAACTATGGCTACACCTTC.

The V call is TRBV19, the J call TRBJ2-7; the D gene is possibly TRBD1 (5 bases). This CDR3 has 15 amino acids. V was pared by 8 bases and J by 3 bases, with 20 bases between. Germline V gene data show CDR1 as LNHDA and CDR2 as SQIVND (reference sequence). The CDR3 spells CASRAGSQLYYEQYF. The CDR3 coding sequence is TGTGCCAGTCGAGCAGGGTCTCAACTTTACTACGAGCAGTACTTC.

The chain recombines TRBV6-2 or TRBV6-3 with TRBJ1-6, with 9 bases fitting TRBD1. CDR1 and CDR2 from the germline V gene are MNHEY and SVGEGT. Germline trimming cut 2 bases from V and 0 bases from J; bases unmatched to any gene: 11. The CDR3 is made up of 20 amino acids. The CDR3 nucleotides read TGTGCCAGCAGTTACGTCCAGGACAGGGGAATTAGCTCCTATAATTCACCCCTCCACTTT. The encoded protein is CASSYVQDRGISSYNSPLHF.

The chain couples TRBV29-1 to TRBJ2-5; a possible D gene is TRBD2 (5 bases). CDR3 size: 11 residues. Trimming took 6 bases from V and 5 from J, leaving 10 bases between them. The germline CDR1 and CDR2 sequences are SQVTM and ANQGSEA. The DNA for the CDR3 is TGCAGCGTCCACGGCGGGGAGACCCAGTACTTC. Encoded protein: CSVHGGETQYF.